The 32 T cell receptor beta chains below were found in one sample sequenced in a study of shared clonotypes between healthy human individuals (dated by TCRdb to 2019 to 2021). Library construction relied on the immunoSEQ multiplex PCR assay. The table comes from immuneACCESS by way of TCRdb, which keeps in-frame sequences with V and J called. Part of the clones is missing from these tables; in studies checked, under half for an unresolved V gene and the rest for unknown reasons. For this sample the table gives approximately 530,000 clones, of which approximately 95% were detected only once. The ten biggest clones cover 0.05% to 0.07% of the sample. Input material: naive CD4+ T cells sorted from blood. Sample cell subset or site, as interpreted from the label and publication: CD45RA+ positively selected. The source of these receptors is a woman aged 30 to 39 in good health.

The chain links TRBV5-1 to TRBJ2-1, with D maybe TRBD1 (6 bases). The CDR3 is made up of 14 amino acids. V lost 1 base to trimming and J lost 10 bases, with 15 bases between them. The V gene's germline CDR1 is SGHRS and CDR2 YFSETQ. CDR3 coding DNA: TGCGCCAGCAGCTTGTTCCCAGGGGTGGAGGAGCAGTTCTTC. Its protein is CASSLFPGVEEQFF.

The rearrangement uses TRBV10-3 and TRBJ1-5, with D hard to call. Trimming left V 10 bases short and J 7 bases short, with 17 bases between. Germline values: CDR1 ENHRY, CDR2 SYGVKD. CDR3 length equals 13 residues. The CDR3 is CATQSGGPQPQHF. DNA of the CDR3: TGTGCCACCCAGTCGGGCGGCCCCCAGCCCCAGCATTTT.

The J gene is TRBJ2-3, the V gene TRBV7-9; perhaps TRBD2 as D (5 bases). The CDR3 has 14 residues. Trimming cost V 6 bases and J 6 bases, with 16 bases left between them. Germline V lookup: CDR1 SEHNR, CDR2 FQNEAQ (reference sequence). CDR3 loop: CASSSLRARDTQYF. The CDR3 DNA reads TGTGCCAGCAGTTCCTTGAGGGCACGGGATACGCAGTATTTT.

The rearrangement joins TRBV2 to TRBJ2-3, with D possibly being TRBD1 (5 bases). The V end lost 6 bases, the J end lost 0 bases, and 13 bases lay between the germline ends. CDR3 length equals 15 residues. CDR1 and CDR2 from the germline V gene are SNHLY and FYNNEI. The DNA for the CDR3 is TGTGCCAGCAGCACCCTAGGGGCTAGCACAGATACGCAGTATTTT. This encodes CASSTLGASTDTQYF.

CDR3 bases: TGTGCCAGCAGCGTTTTGGGAGGGTTCAGGGACCAAGAGACCCAGTACTTC. It specifies CASSVLGGFRDQETQYF. The V and J genes are TRBV9 and TRBJ2-5; 7 bases agree with TRBD2. This CDR3 spans 17 amino acids. The germline CDR1 and CDR2 sequences are SGDLS and YYNGEE. With 2 bases clipped from V and 0 bases from J, the junction kept 10 bases outside the gene matches.

The chain joins TRBV5-1 to TRBJ2-5; D gene uncertain. With 2 bases removed from V and 3 bases from J, the gap between germline ends came to 8 bases. Germline lookup yields CDR1 SGHRS and CDR2 YFSETQ. The CDR3 loop spans 13 amino acids. For the CDR3, the DNA is TGCGCCAGCAGCTTTAGTAGGGAAGAGACCCAGTACTTC. It specifies CASSFSREETQYF.

The V call is TRBV7-9, the J call TRBJ2-2, with 7 bases fitting TRBD2. Unmatched junction bases numbered 7, after V lost 5 bases and J lost 13 bases. The CDR3 consists of 12 residues. CDR1 is SEHNR and CDR2 is FQNEAQ in the germline V gene (reference sequence). The CDR3 spells CASSRIGEGLFF. The CDR3 DNA sequence: TGTGCCAGCAGCCGGATAGGGGAGGGGCTGTTTTTT.

This clone was found once. The rearrangement joins TRBV4-1 to TRBJ2-1; TRBD2 aligns across 12 bases. From germline, CDR1 is MGHRA and CDR2 YSYEKL. The CDR3 runs to 17 residues. V shed 3 bases and J 8 bases; nucleotides not matched to a gene: 11. The CDR3 DNA reads as TGCGCCAGCAGCCAGTTCCCGACTAGCGGGAGTGGGCATGAGCAGTTCTTC. It codes for CASSQFPTSGSGHEQFF.

This clone has just one count. This sample also contains other DNA sequences that code for the same CDR3. The chain uses TRBV18 and TRBJ1-1, with 7 bases aligning to TRBD1. Unmatched junction bases numbered 4, after V lost 1 base and J lost 5 bases. The CDR3 spans 14 residues. In germline, CDR1 is KGHSH, CDR2 LQKENI. The CDR3 sequence: CASSPQGAGTEAFF. The CDR3 DNA follows: TGTGCCAGCTCACCACAGGGGGCAGGGACTGAAGCTTTCTTT.

This clone has a single count. CDR3 amino acids: CASSYHGTGSYEQYF. CDR3 nucleotides: TGCGCCAGCAGCTACCACGGGACAGGGTCGTACGAGCAGTACTTC. The rearrangement uses TRBV5-1 and TRBJ2-7; 9 bases are shared with TRBD1. V lost 3 bases, J lost 4 bases, and 8 bases stayed unmatched. The germline V gene has CDR1 SGHRS and CDR2 YFSETQ. The CDR3 contains 15 residues.

The V gene is TRBV10-3, the J gene TRBJ2-7, with D perhaps TRBD1 or TRBD2 (6 bases each). This CDR3 comprises 15 residues. CDR1 ENHRY and CDR2 SYGVKD come from the germline V gene. Trimming shortened V by 7 bases and J by 5 bases, and 21 bases separated the two germline ends. Here the CDR3 reads CAINGGLGVRDEQYF. In nucleotides, the CDR3 is TGTGCCATCAACGGGGGCTTAGGGGTTAGGGACGAGCAGTACTTC.

The chain recombines TRBV29-1 with TRBJ2-1, with 13 bases identical to TRBD2. CDR1 SQVTM and CDR2 ANQGSEA come from the germline V gene. V was pared by 6 bases and J by 7 bases, with 6 bases of the junction left unmatched. CDR3 length equals 14 residues. CDR3 in DNA: TGCAGCGTGGGGACTAGCGGGATAGGTAATGAGCAGTTCTTC. Protein sequence: CSVGTSGIGNEQFF.

V and J are TRBV7-9 and TRBJ2-5; D remains ambiguous. The V gene lost 8 bases and the J gene lost 1 base, with 14 bases spanning the gap. CDR3 length: 14 residues. Germline loops: CDR1 SEHNR, CDR2 FQNEAQ (reference sequence). The CDR3: CASSPLPGQETQYF. For the CDR3, the DNA is TGTGCCAGCTCTCCTCTTCCGGGCCAAGAGACCCAGTACTTC.

This chain joins TRBV28 and TRBJ1-5, with 9 bases that match TRBD1. The CDR3 totals 14 residues. CDR1 and CDR2 from the germline V gene are MDHEN and SYDVKM. J was trimmed by 2 bases and V by 8 bases; bases with no gene match: 4. Written as DNA, the CDR3 is TGTGCCAGCCGACAGGGGGGACGCAATCAGCCCCAGCATTTT. Its translation: CASRQGGRNQPQHF.

V and J are TRBV19 and TRBJ2-5; no definite D call. Deletions cut 5 bases from V and 4 bases from J, with 11 bases between. This CDR3 has 13 amino acids. CDR1 and CDR2 from the germline V gene are LNHDA and SQIVND (reference sequence). The CDR3 reads CASSEYRRETQYF. DNA of the CDR3: TGTGCCAGTAGTGAATACCGTAGAGAGACCCAGTACTTC.

This clone was detected only once. This sequence joins TRBV19 and TRBJ2-7, with D perhaps matching TRBD1 (5 bases). The CDR3 is 12 residues long. V was trimmed by 10 bases and J by 2 bases, leaving 12 bases between them. CDR1 is LNHDA and CDR2 is SQIVND in the germline V gene (reference sequence). CDR3 protein: CATQDRPYEQYF. CDR3 in DNA: TGTGCCACCCAAGACAGACCCTACGAGCAGTACTTC.

V gene TRBV9 combines with J gene TRBJ1-3; D call uncertain. Germline V CDR1 and CDR2: SGDLS, YYNGEE. There are 13 residues in the CDR3. V lost 0 bases and J lost 8, with 9 bases in between. The CDR3 bases are TGTGCCAGCAGCGTAGACCGGCAGGACACCATATATTTT. This gives the protein CASSVDRQDTIYF.

V and J are TRBV5-1 and TRBJ2-7; D tentatively fits TRBD1 or TRBD2 (6 bases each). V was trimmed by 9 bases and J by 5 bases, leaving 24 bases between them. This CDR3 region has 15 residues. Germline V gene lookup returns CDR1 SGHRS and CDR2 YFSETQ. The CDR3: CATRMNLGGNDEQYF. Written as DNA, the CDR3 is TGCGCCACCAGAATGAACCTGGGGGGCAACGACGAGCAGTACTTC.

The chain links TRBV6-5 to TRBJ2-7; possible D gene TRBD2, 5 bases. The CDR3 length is 11 residues. Trimming stripped 6 bases from V and 6 bases from J, with 9 bases between. Germline V CDR1 and CDR2: MNHEY, SVGAGI. The CDR3 sequence: CASRGRGEQYF. The DNA for the CDR3 is TGTGCCAGCAGGGGGAGAGGCGAGCAGTACTTC.

J is TRBJ1-5 and V is TRBV28; 8 nucleotides align to TRBD1. Trimming took 7 bases from V and 3 from J; bases not matched to a gene: 11. CDR1 and CDR2 (germline): MDHEN, SYDVKM. CDR3 size: 16 residues. The CDR3 DNA reads TGTGCCAGCACCCTCCCGACAGGGGCGTACAATCAGCCCCAGCATTTT. Translation gives CASTLPTGAYNQPQHF.

This chain connects TRBV6-5 to TRBJ1-2; D ambiguous. The germline V gene encodes CDR1 MNHEY and CDR2 SVGAGI. With 7 bases removed from V and 8 bases from J, the gap between germline ends came to 17 bases. CDR3 length: 13 amino acids. The CDR3 nucleotides are TGTGCCAGCACCCTAAACTCAGAGACCGGCTACACCTTC. The encoded protein is CASTLNSETGYTF.

The V and J genes are TRBV7-2 and TRBJ2-3; 10 nucleotides align to TRBD2. Germline CDR1 reads SGHTA; CDR2 reads FQGNSA. Trimming took 4 bases from V and 5 from J; bases not matched to a gene: 9. The CDR3 consists of 16 residues. The CDR3 bases are TGTGCCAGCAGCTCAGCGGGAGGGAGCGGGAGAGATACGCAGTATTTT. Protein product: CASSSAGGSGRDTQYF. The full variable domain, rest sourced from reference TRBV7-2 and TRBJ2-3, is GAGVSQSPSNKVTEKGKDVELRCDPISGHTALYWYRQSLGQGLEFLIYFQGNSAPDKSGLPSDRFSAERTGGSVSTLTIQRTQQEDSAVYLCASSSAGGSGRDTQYFGPGTRLTVL.

The chain employs TRBV29-1 and TRBJ2-6; D call uncertain. This CDR3 comprises 13 residues. Deletions cut 6 bases from V and 1 base from J, with 7 bases between. From germline, CDR1 is SQVTM and CDR2 ANQGSEA. CDR3 amino acids: CSVTQSGANVLTF. CDR3 bases: TGCAGCGTCACCCAATCTGGGGCCAACGTCCTGACTTTC. Drawing the rest from reference TRBV29-1 and TRBJ2-6, the complete variable domain is SAVISQKPSRDICQRGTSLTIQCQVDSQVTMMFWYRQQPGQSLTLIATANQGSEATYESGFVIDKFPISRPNLTFSTLTVSNMSPEDSSIYLCSVTQSGANVLTFGAGSRLTVL.

The chain employs TRBV5-8 and TRBJ1-5, with D unclear. The germline CDR1 and CDR2 sequences are SGHTS and YDEGEE. The CDR3 is 13 amino acids. V gave up 4 bases and J gave up 5 bases, with 10 bases separating them. CDR3 DNA sequence: TGTGCCAGCAGCCGGGAGTTCGATCAGCCCCAGCATTTT. This encodes CASSREFDQPQHF.

V usage is TRBV5-1 and J usage is TRBJ1-3; TRBD1 might be the D (6 bases). Trimming shortened V by 3 bases and J by 7 bases, and 14 bases separated the two germline ends. The CDR3 is made up of 14 amino acids. Per germline, CDR1 SGHRS and CDR2 YFSETQ. CDR3 sequence: CASSYSGESNTIYF. In DNA, the CDR3 is TGCGCCAGCAGCTACTCAGGGGAATCGAACACCATATATTTT.

The chain carries TRBV29-1 and TRBJ1-2; 7 bases line up with TRBD1. The germline V gene has CDR1 SQVTM and CDR2 ANQGSEA. V shed 4 bases and J 2 bases; nucleotides not matched to a gene: 4. This CDR3 is built from 13 residues. CDR3 in amino acids: CSVAGTANYGYTF. CDR3 coding DNA: TGCAGCGTTGCCGGGACAGCCAACTATGGCTACACCTTC.

This CDR3 reads CASSLLGLARDNEQFF. The CDR3 bases are TGTGCCAGCAGCTTACTCGGGCTAGCGAGAGACAATGAGCAGTTCTTC. The rearrangement uses TRBV11-2 and TRBJ2-1, with D possibly TRBD2 on 6 matching bases. The germline V and J ends were trimmed by 2 bases and 5 bases, with 16 bases remaining between them. The CDR3 has 16 amino acids. Germline lookup yields CDR1 SGHAT and CDR2 FQNNGV.

The V gene is TRBV11-2, the J gene TRBJ2-7; D is possibly TRBD2 (6 bases). Germline CDR1 reads SGHAT; CDR2 reads FQNNGV. CDR3 length: 16 amino acids. V lost 1 base and J 4 bases, leaving 17 bases between the germline ends. The CDR3 nucleotides are TGTGCCAGCAGCTTAGGCTGGGGGGTTAGCACGTACGAGCAGTACTTC. Translating it yields CASSLGWGVSTYEQYF.

The CDR3 here is CASSLWVAGAGTDTQYF. The CDR3 nucleotides are TGTGCCAGCAGTTTATGGGTTGCGGGAGCGGGCACAGATACGCAGTATTTT. This sequence joins TRBV27 and TRBJ2-3, with 7 bases lining up with TRBD2. V was clipped by 1 base and J by 1 base; unmatched bases: 8. CDR1 is MNHEY, CDR2 SMNVEV, per germline (reference sequence). The CDR3 totals 17 residues.

This chain connects TRBV29-1 to TRBJ2-7; 12 nucleotides agree with TRBD2. The germline V gene encodes CDR1 SQVTM and CDR2 ANQGSEA. This CDR3 spans 14 amino acids. V gave up 6 bases and J gave up 1 base; unmatched junction bases: 4. CDR3: CSVTSGGRSYEQYF. The CDR3 bases are TGCAGCGTGACTAGCGGGGGAAGATCCTACGAGCAGTACTTC.

J is TRBJ2-1 and V is TRBV18; perhaps D is TRBD1 or TRBD2 (5 bases each). Germline values: CDR1 KGHSH, CDR2 LQKENI. Trimming removed 4 bases at V and 8 bases at J, with 15 bases between. The CDR3 is 14 amino acids. This CDR3 is CASSREFRGHEQFF. CDR3 bases: TGTGCCAGCTCACGAGAATTCCGGGGCCATGAGCAGTTCTTC.

The CDR3, as DNA: TGTGCCAGTAGTATTTACTTGGGCAGAATGAATAGCAATCAGCCCCAGCATTTT. Protein: CASSIYLGRMNSNQPQHF. The chain joins TRBV19 to TRBJ1-5, with D unclear. Per the germline V gene, CDR1 is LNHDA and CDR2 is SQIVND (reference sequence). Trimming stripped 3 bases from V and 0 bases from J, with 18 bases between. The CDR3 has 18 amino acids.